This T cell receptor (beta chain) was captured by sequencing in a study of CD8+ T cells in alopecia areata. Deletions cut 3 bases from V and 7 bases from J, with 16 bases between. The CDR3 loop spans 14 amino acids. Germline V CDR1 and CDR2: LNHDA, SQIVND (reference sequence). As part of sample collection, lesional scalp punch biopsies and peripheral blood were taken from alopecia areata patients. TCR sequencing used cDNA made by reverse transcription of extracted RNA. Profiling relied on immunoSEQ multiplex PCR, and the TCRdb table lists in-frame clones only, not all of them. The data contain 200,000 to 250,000 clones, roughly 57% of them singletons.

This TCR was recovered from a human donor with alopecia areata. The sequencing used CD4+ T cells sorted from blood, collected at week 0. This chain uses TRBV19 with TRBJ2-7, with D tentatively TRBD2 (5 bases). Here the CDR3 reads CASSMTGSVGEQYF. The DNA of the CDR3 is TGTGCCAGTAGTATGACGGGATCCGTGGGAGAGCAGTACTTC.